This T cell receptor (beta chain) appears in the sequencing data of a study of identifying expanded T cells in peripheral blood (dated by TCRdb to the late 2010s). Study-level background: Four technical replicates, made by sequencing separate aliquots from the same pool of genomic DNA, were compared pairwise. The study at large found these results: The binomial model flagged approximately 1.2 differentially abundant clones between technical replicates, compared with about 16.4 over approximately 2 weeks and approximately 18 over around 4 weeks. The authors expected biological variance in healthy repertoires might increase further over much longer intervals such as months to years. In all healthy donors, the variance in clone template counts between samples taken around 2 weeks apart rose significantly as total template count increased. Across all healthy-donor time intervals, the beta-binomial model significantly lowered both the number of clones called differentially abundant and the false-positive rate.

No immune events such as infections were documented for the healthy donors during the collection period. Time-dependent variance in a beta-binomial model of T-cell clone differential abundance was calibrated using healthy-donor blood repertoires as a training cohort. The training cohort comprised about ten healthy donors, 3 female and 7 male. An age range of about 29 to 65 years, with an average of approximately 43 years, was recorded for the donors. Whole blood, obtained from a commercial supplier, was collected from each healthy donor at three time points spaced approximately 13 days apart. Genomic DNA was extracted from unsorted whole blood for immunosequencing. Notes on this clone: Its cognate antigen has yet to be identified. No clone much larger than this one lies a single base away; base qualities are absent.

In the germline V gene, CDR1 corresponds to SGHTA and CDR2 to FQGNSA. At the junction V is shortened by 7 bases and J by 5 bases; bases outside the gene matches: 12. From cysteine to phenylalanine, the CDR3 is 15 amino acids long. Only the CDR3 region is kept as DNA, spanning 45 bases read in frame from base 1. The immunoSEQ Assay, which relies on bias-controlled multiplex PCR amplification of genomic DNA, was used to profile TCRbeta CDR3 regions. Under the source paper's analysis protocol: The absolute abundance of each unique TCRbeta CDR3 region was quantified after sequences were collapsed and filtered. Differential abundance was assessed using a binomial (Fisher-equivalent) model and a beta-binomial model in which time-dependent variance fitted from healthy donors was added. Clones with fewer than 5 combined templates were removed, and differential abundance was called for clones with a Benjamini-Hochberg FDR below 0.01. Using the form v = (b*log(k)+a)^2, the beta-binomial variance was modeled as a function of the total template count across the two samples. Held by TCRdb, this immuneACCESS table contains in-frame sequences only and omits some clones. Under half of the omission traces to an unresolved V gene where checked; the cause of the rest is unknown. The D gene and trimming were derived from the DNA, and the V and J assignments and clone size from that table. Counted in this sample were about 84,000 clones; approximately 83% of them appeared once. The top ten constitute around 6% of the sample.

The clonotype comes from a person aged 18 to 69 in good health. The rearranged chain carries TRBV7-2 and TRBJ1-2, with TRBD1 identical over 8 junction bases. Sequencing used blood. The sequenced DNA: TGTGCCAGCACTTTACCCTCCGGACAGGGATATGGCTACACCTTC. This gives the protein CASTLPSGQGYGYTF. This CDR3, with the reference TRBV7-2 and TRBJ1-2 proteins standing in past its ends, gives the full variable domain GAGVSQSPSNKVTEKGKDVELRCDPISGHTALYWYRQSLGQGLEFLIYFQGNSAPDKSGLPSDRFSAERTGGSVSTLTIQRTQQEDSAVYLCASTLPSGQGYGYTFGSGTRLTVV.